The present entry profiles one T cell receptor beta chain with its context. Germline CDR1 SGHTA, CDR2 FQGTGA. V dropped 3 bases and J dropped 6; count of bases not matched to a gene: 4. The CDR3 sequence is 15 residues long. The data derive from a study of blood T cell repertoires in COVID-19. Here immunoSEQ multiplex PCR was the method, and the copy in TCRdb shows in-frame clones only, minus some. The sample shows over 150,000 clones, 70% to 90% of them seen only once. The chain recombines TRBV7-3 with TRBJ2-2, with 10 bases fitting TRBD1. Sequencing was carried out using peripheral blood. This sequence originates from a man between 35 and 55 years old with acute or convalescent COVID-19. In DNA form, the CDR3 reads TGTGCCAGCAGCTTGCGGGGACAGGGGTCCGGGGAGCTGTTTTTT. Its translation: CASSLRGQGSGELFF.